This passage covers 26 T cell receptor beta chains from one sample sequenced in a study of CD8 T cells in Susac syndrome. After extraction with the RNeasy kit, about 0.45 to 1 ug of the RNA was reverse transcribed using random hexamers. TCRdb independently ran MiXCR on the immunoSEQ multiplex PCR reads; one entry per CDR3 protein. The sample consists of roughly 200,000 distinct CDR3 sequences, about 95% of them appearing once. Sequences were obtained from CD4+ T cells from PBMCs. These receptors came from a human donor with multiple sclerosis.

The rearrangement joins TRBV20-1 to TRBJ2-7, with 9 bases fitting TRBD1. There are 14 residues in the CDR3. The ends lost 6 bases at V and 5 bases at J; junction bases unmatched: 11. The germline gives CDR1 DFQATT, CDR2 SNEGSKA (reference sequence). CDR3 sequence: CSAGQGGRGDEQYF. The CDR3 nucleotides read TGCAGTGCGGGACAGGGTGGTAGGGGCGACGAGCAGTACTTC.

V and J are TRBV6-5 and TRBJ2-3; TRBD2 agrees at 7 bases. The ends lost 3 bases at V and 0 bases at J; junction bases unmatched: 6. CDR1 is MNHEY, CDR2 SVGAGI, per germline. CDR3 length: 16 amino acids. The CDR3 sequence is CASSYSGLVSTDTQYF. CDR3 in DNA: TGTGCCAGCAGTTATAGTGGACTAGTAAGCACAGATACGCAGTATTTT.

This chain connects TRBV30 to TRBJ1-5, with TRBD1 identical over 8 bases. The germline gives CDR1 GTSNPN, CDR2 SVGIG (reference sequence). The length of the CDR3 is 15 residues. Trimming took 2 bases from V and 6 from J; bases not matched to a gene: 9. In nucleotides, the CDR3 is TGTGCCTGGAGTAGGGCAGGGGGCTTTCTTCAGCCCCAGCATTTT. Translated, it gives CAWSRAGGFLQPQHF.

The rearrangement links TRBV12-3 or TRBV12-4 to TRBJ1-1; D is ambiguous. The CDR3 is 15 residues long. V was cut by 3 bases and J by 0 bases, with 11 bases left in between. The CDR3 protein is CASSFQMGVNTEAFF. The CDR3 DNA reads TGTGCCAGCAGTTTTCAAATGGGTGTGAACACTGAAGCTTTCTTT.

The V call is TRBV19, the J call TRBJ1-2, with a possible D match to TRBD1 (5 bases). Germline V CDR1 and CDR2: LNHDA, SQIVND (reference sequence). The CDR3 runs 13 residues. With 7 bases removed from V and 6 bases from J, the gap between germline ends came to 15 bases. The CDR3: CASTRLRGHGYTF. The CDR3, as DNA: TGTGCCAGTACCCGGTTGCGGGGCCATGGCTACACCTTC.

V and J are TRBV3-1 and TRBJ2-7; D not resolved. Between the trimmed V and J ends, which lost 2 bases and 0 bases, there was a span of 5 bases. The length of the CDR3 is 13 residues. CDR1 and CDR2 (germline): LGHDT, YNNKEL (reference sequence). CDR3 sequence reads: CASSQTLSYEQYF. CDR3 in DNA: TGTGCCAGCAGCCAAACCCTCTCCTACGAGCAGTACTTC.

The chain is built from TRBV29-1 and TRBJ1-1, with unresolved D. CDR1 SQVTM and CDR2 ANQGSEA come from the germline V gene. The CDR3 totals 12 residues. Trimming left V 5 bases short and J 2 bases short, with 9 bases between. In DNA form, the CDR3 reads TGCAGCGTTTTCGGCAGCAACACTGAAGCTTTCTTT. This codes for CSVFGSNTEAFF.

The chain recombines TRBV14 with TRBJ1-2; D may be TRBD1 (6 bases). This CDR3 comprises 15 residues. V shed 1 base and J shed 4 bases, with 13 bases lying between them. The germline V gene encodes CDR1 SGHDN and CDR2 FVKESK. The CDR3 nucleotides are TGTGCCAGCAGCCAAGTCCGGGGGCAGGGCTATGGCTACACCTTC. It specifies CASSQVRGQGYGYTF.

This chain uses TRBV10-3 with TRBJ1-5, with no clear D. The CDR3 sequence is 14 residues long. Trimming removed 7 bases at V and 0 bases at J, with 10 bases between. The germline V gene has CDR1 ENHRY and CDR2 SYGVKD. The CDR3 is CAIKGSDSNQPQHF. The DNA of the CDR3 is TGTGCCATCAAAGGGTCAGATAGCAATCAGCCCCAGCATTTT.

The chain recombines TRBV20-1 with TRBJ2-5, with D possibly being TRBD1 or TRBD2 (6 bases each). Trimming cost V 6 bases and J 4 bases, with 18 bases left between them. From germline, CDR1 is DFQATT and CDR2 SNEGSKA (reference sequence). The CDR3 covers 14 residues. The CDR3 sequence: CSAPLGGQPETQYF. The CDR3 region has the DNA TGCAGTGCCCCCCTGGGGGGCCAACCAGAGACCCAGTACTTC.

This rearrangement joins TRBV10-3 to TRBJ2-3, with a possible D match to TRBD1 (5 bases). CDR3 length: 13 amino acids. The germline V gene encodes CDR1 ENHRY and CDR2 SYGVKD. V was cut by 7 bases and J by 6 bases, with 14 bases left in between. The CDR3 here is CAITGPDFDTQYF. The CDR3 coding sequence is TGTGCCATCACAGGGCCCGATTTCGATACGCAGTATTTT.

This rearrangement joins TRBV30 to TRBJ1-1; D remains ambiguous. CDR3 size: 14 residues. Germline assignment: CDR1 GTSNPN and CDR2 SVGIG (reference sequence). V lost 4 bases and J lost 1, with 13 bases in between. CDR3 residues: CAWMRVPGNTEAFF. CDR3 nucleotides: TGTGCCTGGATGAGGGTTCCGGGGAACACTGAAGCTTTCTTT. The variable domain in full, completed from reference TRBV30 and TRBJ1-1, reads SQTIHQWPATLVQPVGSPLSLECTVEGTSNPNLYWYRQAAGRGLQLLFYSVGIGQISSEVPQNLSASRPQDRQFILSSKKLLLSDSGFYLCAWMRVPGNTEAFFGQGTRLTVV.

CDR3 bases: TGTGCCAGTAGTAACCAGGGCTTCTCCTACGAGCAGTACTTC. This encodes CASSNQGFSYEQYF. V and J are TRBV19 and TRBJ2-7; possible D gene TRBD1, 5 bases. Per germline, CDR1 LNHDA and CDR2 SQIVND (reference sequence). V lost 4 bases and J lost 0, with 10 bases in between. This CDR3 is built from 14 residues.

The rearrangement links TRBV12-3 or TRBV12-4 to TRBJ1-3, with D hard to call. The CDR3 spans 15 residues. Trimming pared 4 bases from V and 0 bases from J, leaving 10 bases between. CDR3 sequence (DNA): TGTGCCAGCAGTTGGCGGCGGTTCTCTGGAAACACCATATATTTT. Translated: CASSWRRFSGNTIYF.

V usage is TRBV2 and J usage is TRBJ2-5, with D tentatively TRBD2 (6 bases). The CDR3 spans 13 residues. Germline CDR1 and CDR2: SNHLY and FYNNEI. Trimming removed 6 bases from V and 5 bases from J, with 13 bases in between. As DNA, the CDR3 is TGTGCCAGCAGCACGACTAGTTTCGAGACCCAGTACTTC. Residues: CASSTTSFETQYF. The full variable domain, its missing parts supplied by reference TRBV2 and TRBJ2-5, is EPEVTQTPSHQVTQMGQEVILRCVPISNHLYFYWYRQILGQKVEFLVSFYNNEISEKSEIFDDQFSVERPDGSNFTLKIRSTKLEDSAMYFCASSTTSFETQYFGPGTRLLVL.

The chain couples TRBV20-1 to TRBJ2-1; 10 bases line up with TRBD2. Germline CDR1 DFQATT, CDR2 SNEGSKA (reference sequence). This CDR3 is built from 17 residues. V shed 8 bases and J 1 base; nucleotides not matched to a gene: 14. The DNA of the CDR3 is TGCAGTTCCGACTGGGGGACTAGCGAAGGTTCCTACAATGAGCAGTTCTTC. Amino acids: CSSDWGTSEGSYNEQFF.

The rearrangement joins TRBV12-3 or TRBV12-4 to TRBJ1-2; D may be TRBD1 (6 bases). The CDR3 has 13 amino acids. The germline V and J ends were trimmed by 6 bases and 8 bases, with 16 bases remaining between them. In DNA, the CDR3 is TGTGCCAGCAGGCCTACAGGGATTTACGGCTACACCTTC. Encoded protein: CASRPTGIYGYTF.

This clonotype has more than one count but fewer than ten. This chain connects TRBV12-3 or TRBV12-4 to TRBJ2-6; D uncertain. V was clipped by 5 bases and J by 4 bases, with 6 bases between them. The CDR3 spans 13 residues. CDR3 region: CASSPRGANVLTF. DNA for the CDR3: TGTGCCAGCAGTCCTCGGGGGGCCAACGTCCTGACTTTC.

The V gene is TRBV20-1, the J gene TRBJ2-1; D is possibly TRBD1 or TRBD2 (7 bases each). In germline, CDR1 is DFQATT, CDR2 SNEGSKA (reference sequence). Trimming pared 5 bases from V and 6 bases from J, leaving 17 bases between. The CDR3 spans 14 residues. DNA for the CDR3: TGCAGTGCTTTTCAGGGGGGGGTCGCCAATGAGCAGTTCTTC. Its translation is CSAFQGGVANEQFF.

DNA for the CDR3: TGTGCCAGCTGTAGACACTCGCTCTCTGGGGCCAACGTCCTGACTTTC. It translates to CASCRHSLSGANVLTF. The chain couples TRBV27 to TRBJ2-6, with D uncertain. The CDR3 sequence is 16 residues long. Germline V gene lookup returns CDR1 MNHEY and CDR2 SMNVEV (reference sequence). Trimming left V 8 bases short and J 0 bases short, with 14 bases between.

The chain recombines TRBV7-2 with TRBJ1-1; D is unresolved. The CDR3 extends over 14 amino acids. V was cut by 3 bases and J by 0 bases, with 8 bases left in between. Per the germline V gene, CDR1 is SGHTA and CDR2 is FQGNSA. CDR3 loop: CASSLERMNTEAFF. The CDR3 DNA reads TGTGCCAGCAGCTTGGAGAGGATGAACACTGAAGCTTTCTTT.

The chain recombines TRBV20-1 with TRBJ2-3, with TRBD2 matching 8 bases. CDR3 length: 15 amino acids. CDR1 and CDR2 from the germline V gene are DFQATT and SNEGSKA (reference sequence). V shed 0 bases, J shed 0 bases, and the junction held 2 bases outside the gene matches. The CDR3 nucleotides are TGCAGTGCTAGAGATCCGGGGGGGAGCACAGATACGCAGTATTTT. Protein product: CSARDPGGSTDTQYF.

The chain joins TRBV3-1 to TRBJ1-1, with unresolved D. Germline V gene lookup returns CDR1 LGHDT and CDR2 YNNKEL (reference sequence). The CDR3 is made up of 14 amino acids. V gave up 2 bases and J gave up 1 base, with 8 bases separating them. The CDR3 DNA sequence: TGTGCCAGCAGCCAAAGACGGGAGAACACTGAAGCTTTCTTT. Encoded protein: CASSQRRENTEAFF.

The rearrangement joins TRBV12-3 or TRBV12-4 to TRBJ2-1; TRBD1 aligns across 7 bases. This CDR3 is 13 amino acids long. Trimming cost V 5 bases and J 9 bases; bases outside gene matches: 7. CDR3 sequence: CASSADRLTEQFF. The CDR3 DNA is TGTGCCAGCAGTGCGGACAGGCTAACTGAGCAGTTCTTC.

The V and J genes are TRBV4-2 and TRBJ2-2, with unresolved D. With 0 bases removed from V and 7 bases from J, the gap between germline ends came to 6 bases. The germline gives CDR1 LGHNA, CDR2 YNFKEQ. This CDR3 is built from 13 residues. DNA of the CDR3: TGTGCCAGCAGCCAAGATCAGGTCGGGGAGCTGTTTTTT. This codes for CASSQDQVGELFF.

The gene calls are TRBV30 and TRBJ2-1; the D is unclear. Germline V CDR1 and CDR2: GTSNPN, SVGIG (reference sequence). Deletions cut 0 bases from V and 6 bases from J, with 3 bases between. The CDR3 is 11 residues long. This CDR3 reads CAWSVGNEQFF. CDR3 bases: TGTGCCTGGAGTGTAGGCAATGAGCAGTTCTTC.